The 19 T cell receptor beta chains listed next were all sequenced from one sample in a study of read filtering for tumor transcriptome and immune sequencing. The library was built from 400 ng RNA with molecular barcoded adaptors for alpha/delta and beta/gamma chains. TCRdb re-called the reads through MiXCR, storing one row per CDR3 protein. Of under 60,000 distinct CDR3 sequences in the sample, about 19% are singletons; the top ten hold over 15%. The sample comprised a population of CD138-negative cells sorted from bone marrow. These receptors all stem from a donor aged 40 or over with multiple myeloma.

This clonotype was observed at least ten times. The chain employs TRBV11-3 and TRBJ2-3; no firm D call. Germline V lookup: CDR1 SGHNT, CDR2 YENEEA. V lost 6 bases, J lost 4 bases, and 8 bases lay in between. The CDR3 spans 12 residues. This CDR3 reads CASSYSSDTQYF. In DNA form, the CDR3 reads TGTGCCAGCAGTTACAGTTCAGATACGCAGTATTTT.

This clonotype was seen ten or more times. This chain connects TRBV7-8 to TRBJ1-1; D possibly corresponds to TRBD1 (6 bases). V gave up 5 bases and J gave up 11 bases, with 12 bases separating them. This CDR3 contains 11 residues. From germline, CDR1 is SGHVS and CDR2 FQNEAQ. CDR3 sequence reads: CASSLRGPAFF. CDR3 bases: TGTGCCAGCAGCCTCCGGGGGCCGGCTTTCTTT. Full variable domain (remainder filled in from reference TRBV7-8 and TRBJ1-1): GAGVSQSPRYKVAKRGQDVALRCDPISGHVSLFWYQQALGQGPEFLTYFQNEAQLDKSGLPSDRFFAERPEGSVSTLKIQRTQQEDSAVYLCASSLRGPAFFGQGTRLTVV.

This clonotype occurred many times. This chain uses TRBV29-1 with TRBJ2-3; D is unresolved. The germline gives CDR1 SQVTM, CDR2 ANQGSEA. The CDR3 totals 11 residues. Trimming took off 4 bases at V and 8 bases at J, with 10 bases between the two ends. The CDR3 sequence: CSVGIVATQYF. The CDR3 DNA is TGCAGCGTTGGAATAGTCGCTACGCAGTATTTT.

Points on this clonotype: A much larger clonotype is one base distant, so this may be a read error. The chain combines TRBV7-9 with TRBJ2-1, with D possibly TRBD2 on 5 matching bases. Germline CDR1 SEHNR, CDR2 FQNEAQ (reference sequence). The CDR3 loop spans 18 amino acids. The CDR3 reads CASSLVGSVTSSNNEQFF. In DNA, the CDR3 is TGTGCCAGCAGCTTAGTTGGGAGCGTTACGAGCTCCAACAATGAGCAGTTCTTC.

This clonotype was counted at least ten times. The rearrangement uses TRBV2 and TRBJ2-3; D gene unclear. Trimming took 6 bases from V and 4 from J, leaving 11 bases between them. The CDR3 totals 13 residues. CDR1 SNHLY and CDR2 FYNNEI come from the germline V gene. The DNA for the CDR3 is TGTGCCAGCAGGAGGTCGGCCGCAGATACGCAGTATTTT. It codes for CASRRSAADTQYF.

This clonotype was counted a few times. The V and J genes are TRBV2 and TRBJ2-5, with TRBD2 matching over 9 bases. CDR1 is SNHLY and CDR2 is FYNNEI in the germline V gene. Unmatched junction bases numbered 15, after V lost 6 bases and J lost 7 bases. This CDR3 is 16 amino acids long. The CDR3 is CASRREQAGGRGTQYF. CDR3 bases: TGTGCCAGCAGGCGGGAACAAGCGGGAGGCCGTGGGACCCAGTACTTC.

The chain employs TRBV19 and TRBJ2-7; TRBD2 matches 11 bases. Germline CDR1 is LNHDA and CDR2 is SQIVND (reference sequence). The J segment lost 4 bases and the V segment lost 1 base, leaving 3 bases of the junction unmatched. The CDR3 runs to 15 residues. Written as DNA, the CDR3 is TGTGCCAGTAGTATAGCCCGGACTAGCGGGTACGAGCAGTACTTC. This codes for CASSIARTSGYEQYF.

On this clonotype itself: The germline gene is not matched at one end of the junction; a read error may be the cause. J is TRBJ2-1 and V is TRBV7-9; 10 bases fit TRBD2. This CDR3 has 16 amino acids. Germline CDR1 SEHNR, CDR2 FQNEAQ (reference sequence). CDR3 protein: CASSPKVRSGRDEQSF. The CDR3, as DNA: TGCGCCAGCAGCCCCAAGGTCCGGAGCGGGAGGGATGAGCAGTCCTTC. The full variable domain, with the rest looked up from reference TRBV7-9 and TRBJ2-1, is DTGVSQNPRHKITKRGQNVTFRCDPISEHNRLYWYRQTLGQGPEFLTYFQNEAQLEKSRLLSDRFSAERPKGSFSTLEIQRTEQGDSAMYLCASSPKVRSGRDEQSFGPGTRLTVL.

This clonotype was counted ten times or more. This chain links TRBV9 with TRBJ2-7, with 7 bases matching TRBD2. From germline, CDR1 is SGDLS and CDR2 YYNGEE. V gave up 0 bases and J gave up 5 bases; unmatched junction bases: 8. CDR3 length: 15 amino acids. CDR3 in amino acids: CASSVVGGSDNEQYF. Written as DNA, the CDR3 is TGTGCCAGCAGCGTAGTTGGCGGGAGTGATAACGAGCAGTACTTC.

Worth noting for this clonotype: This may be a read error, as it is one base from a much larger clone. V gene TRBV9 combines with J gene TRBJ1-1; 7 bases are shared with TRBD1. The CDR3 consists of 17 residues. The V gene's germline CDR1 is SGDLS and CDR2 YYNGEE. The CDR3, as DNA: TGTACCAGCAGCATAGGACAGGCATCCATCCAGAACACTGAAGCTTTCTTT. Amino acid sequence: CTSSIGQASIQNTEAFF.

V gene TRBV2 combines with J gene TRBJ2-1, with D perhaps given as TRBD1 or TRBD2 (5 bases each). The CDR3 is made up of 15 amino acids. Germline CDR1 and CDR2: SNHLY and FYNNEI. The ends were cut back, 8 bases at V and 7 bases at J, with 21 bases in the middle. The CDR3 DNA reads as TGTGCCAGCGGAACGTACGGGACCGCCGCAAATGAGCAGTTCTTC. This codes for CASGTYGTAANEQFF.

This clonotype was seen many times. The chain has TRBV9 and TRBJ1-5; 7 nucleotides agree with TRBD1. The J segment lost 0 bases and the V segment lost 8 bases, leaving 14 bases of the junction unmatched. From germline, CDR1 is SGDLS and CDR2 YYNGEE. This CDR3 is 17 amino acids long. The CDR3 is CASTKGASINSNQPQHF. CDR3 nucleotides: TGTGCCAGTACCAAGGGGGCATCGATTAATAGCAATCAGCCCCAGCATTTT.

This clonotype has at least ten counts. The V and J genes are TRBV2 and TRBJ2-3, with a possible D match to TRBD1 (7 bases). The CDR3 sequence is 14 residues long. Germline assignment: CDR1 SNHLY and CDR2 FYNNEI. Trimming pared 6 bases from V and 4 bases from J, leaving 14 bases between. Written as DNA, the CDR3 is TGTGCCAGCAGGGGGAGGAGGGGGCCAGATACGCAGTATTTT. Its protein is CASRGRRGPDTQYF.

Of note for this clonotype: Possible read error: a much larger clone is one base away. The CDR3 DNA follows: TGTGCCCGCTGTAAACTCGCGAACACCGGGGAGCTGTTTTTT. The encoded protein is CARCKLANTGELFF. This rearrangement joins TRBV19 to TRBJ2-2; no clear D gene. Deletions cut 11 bases from V and 0 bases from J, with 13 bases between. Germline CDR1 LNHDA, CDR2 SQIVND (reference sequence). This CDR3 spans 14 amino acids.

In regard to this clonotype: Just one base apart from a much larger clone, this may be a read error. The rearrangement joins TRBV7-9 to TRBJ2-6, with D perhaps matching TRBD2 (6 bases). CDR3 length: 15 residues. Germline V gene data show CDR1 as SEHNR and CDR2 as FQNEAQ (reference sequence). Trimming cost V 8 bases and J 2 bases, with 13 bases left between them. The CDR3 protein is CASRLRGTGANVLTF. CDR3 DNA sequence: TGTGCCAGCCGGCTACGGGGGACTGGGGCCAACGTCCTGACTTTC.

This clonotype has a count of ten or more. The CDR3 spells CASSLIVAGELFF. The CDR3 bases are TGTGCCAGCAGCTTGATAGTGGCCGGGGAGCTGTTTTTT. The chain recombines TRBV5-5 with TRBJ2-2; the D is unclear. The ends were cut back, 1 base at V and 6 bases at J, with 7 bases in the middle. CDR1 and CDR2 (germline): SGHKS, YYEKEE (reference sequence). There are 13 residues in the CDR3.

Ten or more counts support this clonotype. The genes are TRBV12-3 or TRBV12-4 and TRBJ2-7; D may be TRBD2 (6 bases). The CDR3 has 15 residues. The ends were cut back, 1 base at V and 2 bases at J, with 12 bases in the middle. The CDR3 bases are TGTGCCAGCAGTTTAGGGCTAGCGACCACCTACGAGCAGTACTTC. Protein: CASSLGLATTYEQYF.

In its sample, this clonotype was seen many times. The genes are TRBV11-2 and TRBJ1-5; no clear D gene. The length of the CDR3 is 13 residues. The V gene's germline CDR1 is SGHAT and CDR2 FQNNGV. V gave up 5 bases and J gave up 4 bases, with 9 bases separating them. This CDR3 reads CASSPSRNQPQHF. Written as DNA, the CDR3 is TGTGCCAGCAGCCCGTCACGGAATCAGCCCCAGCATTTT.

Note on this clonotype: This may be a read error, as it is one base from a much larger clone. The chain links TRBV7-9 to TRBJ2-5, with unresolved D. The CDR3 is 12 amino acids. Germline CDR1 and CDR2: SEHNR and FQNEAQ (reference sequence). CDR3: CACSFSQETQYF. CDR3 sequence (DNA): TGTGCCTGCAGCTTTTCCCAAGAGACCCAGTACTTC.